This TCR beta chain was obtained from a study of T-cell reconstitution after alpha-beta-depleted transplantation in children. TCRbeta library construction was performed incorporating unique molecular identifiers. TCRdb reanalysed the PCR reads using MiXCR and keeps one entry per CDR3 protein. The table lists about 830,000 distinct CDR3 sequences, roughly 16% of them singletons, with 5% in the top ten. A word on this clonotype: Its antigen is as yet unknown.

This CDR3 has 16 amino acids. V lost 6 bases, J lost 1 base, and 5 bases stayed unmatched. Per the germline V gene, CDR1 is SGHAT and CDR2 is FQNNGV. Study-wide results and caveats: It was reported that alpha-beta T cells came from several hundred expanded graft clones (about two months after transplant).

This TCR was sampled from a male patient younger than 18 who had a stem cell transplant for acute lymphoblastic leukemia, so the T cells may come from the graft donor. This specimen was PBMCs, mostly from graft donor cells, taken 360 days after TCRalphabeta/CD19-depleted stem cell transplant. The J gene is TRBJ2-2, the V gene TRBV11-2; 10 nucleotides align to TRBD2. CDR3 residues: CASSSWTSGNTGELFF. The CDR3 DNA reads TGTGCCAGCAGTTCATGGACTAGCGGGAACACCGGGGAGCTGTTTTTT.